The 25 T cell receptor beta chains below all came from one sample that was sequenced in a study of T cells in Graves' hyperthyroidism and ophthalmopathy. Amplification of TCR beta CDR3 regions used RNA as the template. Using the HTBI primer set, a first-round RT-PCR was run on the TCR CDR3. TCRdb processed the multiplex PCR reads anew with MiXCR; each CDR3 protein has one entry. In the table there are about half a million distinct CDR3 sequences, around 20% of which are singletons. Source material: blood. The receptors derive from a man aged 18 to 29 with Graves' hyperthyroidism.

This clonotype has only a few counts. V gene TRBV12-3 or TRBV12-4 combines with J gene TRBJ2-1, with 12 bases identical to TRBD2. This CDR3 comprises 16 residues. Trimming at V came to 6 bases and at J to 8 bases, leaving 11 bases not matched to a gene. CDR3 protein: CASSHGASGGAYEQFF. The CDR3 DNA reads as TGTGCCAGCAGCCACGGAGCTAGCGGGGGGGCCTATGAGCAGTTCTTC.

The J gene is TRBJ1-1, the V gene TRBV9, with D perhaps matching TRBD1 (5 bases). Trimming took off 0 bases at V and 0 bases at J, with 9 bases between the two ends. Germline CDR1 and CDR2: SGDLS and YYNGEE. This CDR3 has 15 residues. The CDR3 reads CASSVEQGLNTEAFF. In DNA form, the CDR3 reads TGTGCCAGCAGCGTAGAGCAGGGCCTGAACACTGAAGCTTTCTTT.

The rearrangement uses TRBV10-3 and TRBJ2-7; 12 bases are a match to TRBD1. CDR1 ENHRY and CDR2 SYGVKD come from the germline V gene. Unmatched junction bases numbered 9, after V lost 10 bases and J lost 5 bases. The CDR3 loop spans 14 amino acids. The DNA for the CDR3 is TGTGCCACCAAGTCCGGGACAGGGGGCGACGAGCAGTACTTC. Residues: CATKSGTGGDEQYF.

This CDR3 is CASSQGVLPQETQYF. The DNA for the CDR3 is TGTGCCAGCAGCCAAGGAGTCTTACCCCAAGAGACCCAGTACTTC. This chain joins TRBV14 and TRBJ2-5; no reliable D call. CDR3 length: 15 residues. Trimming shortened V by 1 base and J by 1 base, and 10 bases separated the two germline ends. The germline CDR1 and CDR2 sequences are SGHDN and FVKESK. Complete variable domain (other parts from reference TRBV14 and TRBJ2-5): EAGVTQFPSHSVIEKGQTVTLRCDPISGHDNLYWYRRVMGKEIKFLLHFVKESKQDESGMPNNRFLAERTGGTYSTLKVQPAELEDSGVYFCASSQGVLPQETQYFGPGTRLLVL.

In this sample, this clonotype turned up many times. The J gene is TRBJ1-1, the V gene TRBV30; 9 bases agree with TRBD1. The CDR3 has 14 residues. V lost 1 base and J lost 8; bases outside the gene matches: 8. CDR1 GTSNPN and CDR2 SVGIG come from the germline V gene (reference sequence). The CDR3 loop reads CAWSGYRGQGEAFF. The CDR3 coding sequence is TGTGCCTGGAGTGGTTACAGGGGGCAAGGAGAAGCTTTCTTT.

This clonotype has at least ten counts. The chain is built from TRBV27 and TRBJ1-3; no clear D. This CDR3 is 14 amino acids long. Germline V CDR1 and CDR2: MNHEY, SMNVEV (reference sequence). V was shortened by 6 bases and J by 4 bases, with 13 bases between the two germline ends. CDR3: CASSLKRGGNTIYF. As DNA, the CDR3 is TGTGCCAGCAGCCTAAAAAGAGGAGGAAACACCATATATTTT.

This clonotype has at least ten counts. V usage is TRBV7-8 and J usage is TRBJ2-5; perhaps TRBD1 as D (5 bases). This CDR3 comprises 13 residues. CDR1 SGHVS and CDR2 FQNEAQ come from the germline V gene. V dropped 3 bases and J dropped 4 bases, with 9 bases sitting between them. The CDR3 DNA follows: TGTGCCAGCAGCTTCTATCAGGGAGAGACCCAGTACTTC. This translates into CASSFYQGETQYF.

At least ten counts were recorded for this clonotype. The chain combines TRBV27 with TRBJ1-5, with D possibly matching TRBD1 (5 bases). The CDR3 runs to 14 residues. V shed 1 base and J shed 9 bases, with 13 bases lying between them. Germline V gene data show CDR1 as MNHEY and CDR2 as SMNVEV (reference sequence). The CDR3 spells CASSLFGGEPPQHF. CDR3 nucleotides: TGTGCCAGCAGTTTATTTGGGGGGGAGCCGCCCCAGCATTTT.

This clonotype has at least ten counts. This sequence joins TRBV11-2 and TRBJ2-3; 13 nucleotides match TRBD2. Unmatched junction bases numbered 10, after V lost 7 bases and J lost 6 bases. The CDR3 extends over 16 amino acids. The germline V gene encodes CDR1 SGHAT and CDR2 FQNNGV. The CDR3 DNA reads as TGTGCCAGCACCCCCCGGACTAGCGGGGGCAGGGATACGCAGTATTTT. Encoded protein: CASTPRTSGGRDTQYF.

V is TRBV5-1 and J is TRBJ1-1; possible D gene TRBD1, 6 bases. The CDR3 totals 18 residues. Trimming cost V 2 bases and J 1 base, with 21 bases left between them. CDR1 and CDR2 (germline): SGHRS, YFSETQ. The CDR3 DNA reads TGCGCCAGCAGCTTCGGGACCTTCCTAGGACAGCAGAACACTGAAGCTTTCTTT. Its protein product is CASSFGTFLGQQNTEAFF.

This sequence joins TRBV12-3 or TRBV12-4 and TRBJ1-2; 10 nucleotides agree with TRBD1. The CDR3 is made up of 13 amino acids. The V segment lost 5 bases and the J segment 8 bases; nucleotides outside the gene matches: 5. The CDR3, as DNA: TGTGCCAGCAGTCAGACAGGGGGCGAAGGCTACACCTTC. Translating it yields CASSQTGGEGYTF.

This clonotype was seen many times. This chain joins TRBV29-1 and TRBJ1-2; D not resolved. CDR1 and CDR2 from the germline V gene are SQVTM and ANQGSEA. V lost 6 bases and J lost 0, with 8 bases in between. This CDR3 is built from 12 residues. The CDR3 sequence: CSVGAANYGYTF. DNA for the CDR3: TGCAGCGTGGGCGCAGCTAACTATGGCTACACCTTC.

The chain carries TRBV12-3 or TRBV12-4 and TRBJ2-7, with TRBD1 matching 8 bases. After removal of 6 bases from V and 2 bases from J, the junction contained 12 bases not matched to a gene. The CDR3 is made up of 16 amino acids. CDR3 residues: CASSSSLGTGTYEQYF. The CDR3 nucleotides are TGTGCCAGCAGCTCCAGCCTTGGGACAGGAACCTACGAGCAGTACTTC.

Many counts were recorded for this clonotype. This chain links TRBV19 with TRBJ2-7; either TRBD1 or TRBD2 may supply D (5 bases each). Deletions cut 5 bases from V and 2 bases from J, with 16 bases between. The V gene's germline CDR1 is LNHDA and CDR2 SQIVND (reference sequence). The CDR3 has 15 residues. The CDR3 spells CASSFSTGPPYEQYF. CDR3 in DNA: TGTGCCAGTAGTTTTAGTACGGGACCGCCCTACGAGCAGTACTTC.

This clonotype has a count of ten or more. The rearrangement joins TRBV19 to TRBJ2-7; 8 bases line up with TRBD1. This CDR3 has 13 amino acids. V trimming: 10 bases; J trimming: 3 bases; junction bases outside the gene matches: 8. The germline gives CDR1 LNHDA, CDR2 SQIVND (reference sequence). This chain's CDR3 is CATIGTGGYEQYF. The CDR3 DNA is TGTGCCACGATCGGGACAGGCGGCTACGAGCAGTACTTC.

This clonotype has at least ten counts. Here the CDR3 DNA reads TGTGCCAGTAGTCCCTCCGACTGGGGCGGCCGCTACACCTTC. This gives the protein CASSPSDWGGRYTF. The chain links TRBV19 to TRBJ1-2; possibly TRBD1 for D (5 bases). Trimming shortened V by 5 bases and J by 9 bases, and 19 bases separated the two germline ends. Germline V gene sequence: CDR1 LNHDA, CDR2 SQIVND (reference sequence). This CDR3 comprises 14 residues.

The sample holds a few counts of this clonotype. V is TRBV12-3 or TRBV12-4 and J is TRBJ2-2; D may match TRBD1 or TRBD2 (6 bases each). This CDR3 is built from 15 residues. V lost 3 bases and J 5 bases, leaving 13 bases between the germline ends. For the CDR3, the DNA is TGTGCCAGCAGTTTTCATGGGGGGCGAACCGGGGAGCTGTTTTTT. As protein: CASSFHGGRTGELFF.

This clonotype was recorded at least ten times. J is TRBJ2-5 and V is TRBV6-5; D unclear. This CDR3 is built from 15 residues. The germline CDR1 and CDR2 sequences are MNHEY and SVGAGI. V was clipped by 0 bases and J by 9 bases, with 17 bases between them. CDR3 sequence reads: CASSYSTRSGSPQYF. In DNA, the CDR3 is TGTGCCAGCAGTTACTCGACCCGCTCTGGGTCGCCCCAGTACTTC.

This clonotype was counted ten times or more. J is TRBJ2-2 and V is TRBV7-8; D is perhaps TRBD2 (5 bases). Germline V gives CDR1 SGHVS, CDR2 FQNEAQ. V shed 5 bases and J shed 2 bases, with 15 bases lying between them. The CDR3 runs to 16 residues. In nucleotides, the CDR3 is TGTGCCAGCAGCACCACTTCGAGGGTAAACACCGGGGAGCTGTTTTTT. Its protein is CASSTTSRVNTGELFF. The full variable domain, completed using reference TRBV7-8 and TRBJ2-2, is GAGVSQSPRYKVAKRGQDVALRCDPISGHVSLFWYQQALGQGPEFLTYFQNEAQLDKSGLPSDRFFAERPEGSVSTLKIQRTQQEDSAVYLCASSTTSRVNTGELFFGEGSRLTVL.

The chain uses TRBV2 and TRBJ2-7, with 10 bases identical to TRBD1. The CDR3 sequence is 14 residues long. The J segment lost 4 bases and the V segment lost 6 bases, leaving 6 bases of the junction unmatched. CDR1 and CDR2 from the germline V gene are SNHLY and FYNNEI. The CDR3 bases are TGTGCCAGCAGGACAGGGGGCTCGGTGTACGAGCAGTACTTC. Its translation: CASRTGGSVYEQYF.

This chain connects TRBV7-2 to TRBJ2-7; perhaps TRBD2 as D (6 bases). This CDR3 is 15 amino acids long. Germline loops: CDR1 SGHTA, CDR2 FQGNSA. The germline V and J ends were trimmed by 2 bases and 0 bases, with 11 bases remaining between them. The CDR3 loop reads CASSLRPSDSYEQYF. Written as DNA, the CDR3 is TGTGCCAGCAGCTTAAGACCTAGCGACTCCTACGAGCAGTACTTC.

On this clonotype itself: At one of its ends the junction is not consistent with the germline gene, which may arise from a read error. This chain uses TRBV4-1 with TRBJ2-4; tentative D call: TRBD1 (6 bases). The germline CDR1 and CDR2 sequences are MGHRA and YSYEKL. This CDR3 has 14 amino acids. The CDR3 loop is CASSQIQGSDIKYF. In nucleotides, the CDR3 is TGCGCCAGCAGCCAAATACAGGGCTCGGACATTAAGTACTTC.

The V and J genes are TRBV6-2 or TRBV6-3 and TRBJ1-2, with 9 bases that match TRBD1. This CDR3 is 18 amino acids long. V was pared by 0 bases and J by 6 bases, with 14 bases of the junction left unmatched. Germline V gives CDR1 MNHEY, CDR2 SVGEGT. The CDR3 region is CASSYSRYPGQGLDGYTF. The CDR3 DNA reads as TGTGCCAGCAGTTACTCCCGATATCCGGGACAGGGTCTGGATGGCTACACCTTC.

This clonotype has ten or more counts. The chain recombines TRBV28 with TRBJ2-7; D is uncertain. Between the trimmed V and J ends, which lost 7 bases and 4 bases, there was a span of 11 bases. This CDR3 spans 12 amino acids. Germline values: CDR1 MDHEN, CDR2 SYDVKM. The CDR3 is CASNGLMYEQYF. In DNA form, the CDR3 reads TGTGCCAGCAACGGGCTAATGTACGAGCAGTACTTC. The full variable domain, completed using reference TRBV28 and TRBJ2-7, is DVKVTQSSRYLVKRTGEKVFLECVQDMDHENMFWYRQDPGLGLRLIYFSYDVKMKEKGDIPEGYSVSREKKERFSLILESASTNQTSMYLCASNGLMYEQYFGPGTRLTVT.

In this sample, this clonotype turned up many times. This chain links TRBV12-3 or TRBV12-4 with TRBJ1-2; D may be TRBD1 (5 bases). The CDR3 runs 14 residues. Trimming left V 4 bases short and J 3 bases short, with 12 bases between. The CDR3 is CASSSSDSDYGYTF. Here the CDR3 DNA reads TGTGCCAGCAGTTCCTCAGACAGCGACTATGGCTACACCTTC.